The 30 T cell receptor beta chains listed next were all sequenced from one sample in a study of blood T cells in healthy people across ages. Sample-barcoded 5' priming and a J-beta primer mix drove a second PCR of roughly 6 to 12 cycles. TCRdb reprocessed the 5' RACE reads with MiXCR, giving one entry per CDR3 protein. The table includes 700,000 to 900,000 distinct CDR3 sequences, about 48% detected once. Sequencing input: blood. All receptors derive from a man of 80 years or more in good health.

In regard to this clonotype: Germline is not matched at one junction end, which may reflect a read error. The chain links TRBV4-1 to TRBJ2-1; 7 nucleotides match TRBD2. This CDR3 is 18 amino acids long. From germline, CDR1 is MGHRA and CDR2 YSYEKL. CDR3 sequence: CVSSTRARGAGMNNEQFF. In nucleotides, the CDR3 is TGCGTCAGCAGCACCCGAGCTCGTGGAGCGGGGATGAACAATGAGCAGTTCTTC.

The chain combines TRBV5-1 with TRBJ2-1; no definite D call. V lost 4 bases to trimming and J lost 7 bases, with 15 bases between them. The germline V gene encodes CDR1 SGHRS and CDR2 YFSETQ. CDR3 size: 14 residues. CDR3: CASSGGNLANEQFF. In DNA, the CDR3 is TGCGCCAGCAGCGGCGGCAACCTGGCGAATGAGCAGTTCTTC.

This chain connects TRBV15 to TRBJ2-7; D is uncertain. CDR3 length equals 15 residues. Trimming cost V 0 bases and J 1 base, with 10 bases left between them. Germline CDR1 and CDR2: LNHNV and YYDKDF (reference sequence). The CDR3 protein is CATSRDRTSSYEQYF. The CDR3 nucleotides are TGTGCCACCAGCAGAGACCGAACCTCGTCCTACGAGCAGTACTTC.

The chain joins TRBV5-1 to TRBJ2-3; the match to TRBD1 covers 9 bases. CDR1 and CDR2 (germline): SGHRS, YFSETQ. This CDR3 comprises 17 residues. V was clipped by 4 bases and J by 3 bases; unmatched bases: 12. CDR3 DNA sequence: TGCGCCAGCAGCCTGTTTATTAGGGACAGGGTAACAGATACGCAGTATTTT. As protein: CASSLFIRDRVTDTQYF.

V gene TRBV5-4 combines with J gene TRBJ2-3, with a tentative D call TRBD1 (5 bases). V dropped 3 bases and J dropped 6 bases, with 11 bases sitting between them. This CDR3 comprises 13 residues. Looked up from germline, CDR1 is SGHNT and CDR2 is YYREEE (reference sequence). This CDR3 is CASSCRDLDTQYF. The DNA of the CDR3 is TGTGCCAGCAGCTGCAGGGATCTGGATACGCAGTATTTT.

In DNA, the CDR3 is TGTGCCAGCTATAGGGTCGGCGGGCGGACCCAGTACTTC. As protein: CASYRVGGRTQYF. The gene calls are TRBV11-2 and TRBJ2-7; the D gene is possibly TRBD2 (5 bases). With the DNA end fitting TRBJ2-5 better, the J assignment may be wrong. From germline, CDR1 is SGHAT and CDR2 FQNNGV. The CDR3 has 13 amino acids.

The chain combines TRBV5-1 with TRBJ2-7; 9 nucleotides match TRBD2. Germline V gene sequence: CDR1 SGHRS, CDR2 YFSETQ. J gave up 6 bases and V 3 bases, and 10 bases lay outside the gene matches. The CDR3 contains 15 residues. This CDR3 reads CASSWDGSGRSEQYF. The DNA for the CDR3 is TGCGCCAGCAGCTGGGATGGTAGCGGGAGAAGCGAGCAGTACTTC.

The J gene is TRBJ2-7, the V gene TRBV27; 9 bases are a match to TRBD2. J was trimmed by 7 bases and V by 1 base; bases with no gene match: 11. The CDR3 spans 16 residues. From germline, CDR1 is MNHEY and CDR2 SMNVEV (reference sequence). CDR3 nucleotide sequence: TGTGCCAGCAGTTTATTGGGTAGCGGGAGAGGCAATGAGCAGTACTTC. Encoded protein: CASSLLGSGRGNEQYF.

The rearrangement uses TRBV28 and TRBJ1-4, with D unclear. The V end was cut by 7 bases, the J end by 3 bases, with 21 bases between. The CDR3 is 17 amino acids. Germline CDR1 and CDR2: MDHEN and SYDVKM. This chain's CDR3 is CASTTDREGWANEKLFF. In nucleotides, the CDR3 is TGTGCCAGCACCACCGATCGGGAGGGATGGGCTAATGAAAAACTGTTTTTT.

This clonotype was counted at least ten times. CDR3 amino acids: CASSSGTEYGYTF. CDR3 sequence (DNA): TGTGCCAGTTCCTCCGGGACAGAGTATGGCTACACCTTC. The V call is TRBV3-1, the J call TRBJ1-2; 7 bases line up with TRBD1. Germline CDR1 LGHDT, CDR2 YNNKEL (reference sequence). The V segment lost 9 bases and the J segment 5 bases; nucleotides outside the gene matches: 9. The CDR3 contains 13 residues.

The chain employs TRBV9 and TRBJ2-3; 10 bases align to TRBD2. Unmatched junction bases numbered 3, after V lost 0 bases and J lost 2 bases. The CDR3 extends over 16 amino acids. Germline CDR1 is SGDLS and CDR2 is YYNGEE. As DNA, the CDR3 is TGTGCCAGCAGCGTAGCTGGACTAGCGGCCACAGATACGCAGTATTTT. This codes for CASSVAGLAATDTQYF.

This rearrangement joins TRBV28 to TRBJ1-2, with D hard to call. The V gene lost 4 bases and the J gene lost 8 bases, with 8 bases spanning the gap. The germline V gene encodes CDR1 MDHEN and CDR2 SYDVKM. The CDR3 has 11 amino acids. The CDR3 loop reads CASSWGKGYTF. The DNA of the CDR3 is TGTGCCAGCAGTTGGGGTAAAGGCTACACCTTC.

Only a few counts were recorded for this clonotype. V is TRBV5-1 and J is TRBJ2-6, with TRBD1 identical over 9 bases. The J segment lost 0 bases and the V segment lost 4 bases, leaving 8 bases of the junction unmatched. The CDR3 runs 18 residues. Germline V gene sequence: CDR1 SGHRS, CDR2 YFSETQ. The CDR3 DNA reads TGCGCCAGCAGCAGAACCGGGACAGGGAACTCTGGGGCCAACGTCCTGACTTTC. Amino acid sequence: CASSRTGTGNSGANVLTF.

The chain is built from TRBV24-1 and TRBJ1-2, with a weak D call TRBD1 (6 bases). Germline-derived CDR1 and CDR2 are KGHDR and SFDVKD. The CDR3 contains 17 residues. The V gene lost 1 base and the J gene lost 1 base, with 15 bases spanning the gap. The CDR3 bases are TGTGCCACCAGTGATTTCAACTTCAACAGGGATAACTATGGCTACACCTTC. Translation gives CATSDFNFNRDNYGYTF.

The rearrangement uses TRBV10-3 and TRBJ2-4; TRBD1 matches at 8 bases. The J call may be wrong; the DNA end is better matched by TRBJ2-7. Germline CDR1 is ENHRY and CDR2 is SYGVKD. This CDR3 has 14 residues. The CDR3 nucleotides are TGTGCCATCAGAGCTACAGGGGGAGGCTACGAGCAGTACTTC. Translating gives CAIRATGGGYEQYF.

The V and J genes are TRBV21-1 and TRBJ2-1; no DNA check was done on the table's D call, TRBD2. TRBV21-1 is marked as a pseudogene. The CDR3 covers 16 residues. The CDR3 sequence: CASSKVTSGRCNEQFF. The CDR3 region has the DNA TGTGCCAGCAGCAAAGTCACTAGCGGGAGGTGCAATGAGCAGTTCTTC.

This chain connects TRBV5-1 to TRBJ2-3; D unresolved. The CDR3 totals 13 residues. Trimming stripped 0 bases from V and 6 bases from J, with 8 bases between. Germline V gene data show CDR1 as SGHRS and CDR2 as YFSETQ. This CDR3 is CASSLETEDTQYF. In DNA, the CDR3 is TGCGCCAGCAGCTTGGAAACCGAGGATACGCAGTATTTT.

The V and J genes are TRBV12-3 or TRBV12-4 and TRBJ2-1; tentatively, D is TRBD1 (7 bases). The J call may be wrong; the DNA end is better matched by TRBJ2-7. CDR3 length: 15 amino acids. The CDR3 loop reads CASTRDRVGRNEQYF. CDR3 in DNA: TGTGCCAGCACCCGAGACAGGGTCGGGAGAAACGAGCAGTACTTC.

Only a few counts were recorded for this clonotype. The CDR3 DNA sequence: TGTGCCAGCAGTGTCAACGGGGCCTACAATGAGCAGTTCTTC. Translation gives CASSVNGAYNEQFF. The chain combines TRBV6-2 or TRBV6-3 with TRBJ2-1; maybe TRBD2 (5 bases). This CDR3 comprises 14 residues. The V gene lost 5 bases and the J gene lost 2 bases, with 10 bases spanning the gap. The V gene's germline CDR1 is MNHEY and CDR2 SVGEGT.

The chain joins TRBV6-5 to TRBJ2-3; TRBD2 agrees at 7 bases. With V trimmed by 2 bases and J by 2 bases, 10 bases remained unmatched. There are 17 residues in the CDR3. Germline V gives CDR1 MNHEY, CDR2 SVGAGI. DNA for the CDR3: TGTGCCAGCAGTTACCAGATCTCAGCGGGATCCACAGATACGCAGTATTTT. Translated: CASSYQISAGSTDTQYF.

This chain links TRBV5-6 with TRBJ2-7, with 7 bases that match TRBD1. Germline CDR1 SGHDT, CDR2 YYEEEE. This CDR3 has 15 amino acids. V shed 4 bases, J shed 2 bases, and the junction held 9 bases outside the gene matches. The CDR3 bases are TGTGCCAGCAGCCGGCCCGGGACAGCACCCTACGAGCAGTACTTC. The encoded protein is CASSRPGTAPYEQYF.

In DNA, the CDR3 is TGCGCCAGCAGCCCTGCTGAACGCGGAGGTGGCTACACCTTC. Translated, it gives CASSPAERGGGYTF. V usage is TRBV10-1 and J usage is TRBJ1-2; D is ambiguous. CDR1 is WNHNN, CDR2 SYGVQD, per germline (reference sequence). The CDR3 length is 14 residues. V was pared by 6 bases and J by 7 bases, with 18 bases between.

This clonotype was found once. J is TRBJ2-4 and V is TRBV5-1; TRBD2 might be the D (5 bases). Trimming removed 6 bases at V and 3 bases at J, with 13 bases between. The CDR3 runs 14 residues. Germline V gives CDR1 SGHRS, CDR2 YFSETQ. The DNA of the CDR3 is TGCGCCAGCACCGAATGGACTGGCAAAAACATTCAGTACTTC. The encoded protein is CASTEWTGKNIQYF.

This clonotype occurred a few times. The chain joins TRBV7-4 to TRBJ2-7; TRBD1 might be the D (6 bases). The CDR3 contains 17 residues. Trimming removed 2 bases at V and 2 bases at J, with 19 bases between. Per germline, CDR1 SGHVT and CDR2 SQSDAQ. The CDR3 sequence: CASSLSPYRDTPYEQYF. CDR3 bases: TGTGCCAGCAGCTTAAGTCCCTACAGGGATACGCCCTACGAGCAGTACTTC.

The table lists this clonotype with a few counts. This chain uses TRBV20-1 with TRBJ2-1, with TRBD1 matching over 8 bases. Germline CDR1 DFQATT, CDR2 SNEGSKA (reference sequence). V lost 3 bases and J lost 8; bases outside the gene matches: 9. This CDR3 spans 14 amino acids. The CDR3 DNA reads TGCAGTGCTAGTATTGGACAGGGTGACGATGAGCAGTTCTTC. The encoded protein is CSASIGQGDDEQFF.

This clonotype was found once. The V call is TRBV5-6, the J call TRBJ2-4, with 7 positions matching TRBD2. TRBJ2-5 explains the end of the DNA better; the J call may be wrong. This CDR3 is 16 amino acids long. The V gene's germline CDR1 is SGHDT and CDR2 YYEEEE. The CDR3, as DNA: TGTGCCAGCAGCTTGGCCATAGGCGGGAGAGGTGAGACCCAGTACTTC. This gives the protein CASSLAIGGRGETQYF.

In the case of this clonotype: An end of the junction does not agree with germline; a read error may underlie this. The CDR3 spells CAGSYGTGALRENSPLHF. The CDR3 DNA reads as TGTGCCGGCAGCTACGGGACAGGGGCGCTCCGTGAGAATTCACCCCTCCACTTT. This chain links TRBV27 with TRBJ1-6; 10 bases line up with TRBD1. In germline, CDR1 is MNHEY, CDR2 SMNVEV (reference sequence). This CDR3 has 18 residues.

The CDR3 loop is CASSYTSQGQGEQYF. The DNA for the CDR3 is TGTGCCAGCAGTTACACCTCACAGGGACAGGGCGAGCAGTACTTC. This rearrangement joins TRBV6-6 to TRBJ2-5, with TRBD1 matching 9 bases. The J call may be incorrect, as the DNA end agrees better with TRBJ2-7. This CDR3 is built from 15 residues. CDR1 is MNHNY, CDR2 SVGAGI, per germline (reference sequence).

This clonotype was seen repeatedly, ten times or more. This CDR3 is CASSLDYGYTF. CDR3 coding DNA: TGTGCCAGCAGCTTAGACTATGGCTACACCTTC. The gene calls are TRBV7-9 and TRBJ1-2; D gene unclear. V shed 1 base and J shed 3 bases, with 0 bases lying between them. The CDR3 sequence is 11 residues long. Germline assignment: CDR1 SEHNR and CDR2 FQNEAQ (reference sequence).

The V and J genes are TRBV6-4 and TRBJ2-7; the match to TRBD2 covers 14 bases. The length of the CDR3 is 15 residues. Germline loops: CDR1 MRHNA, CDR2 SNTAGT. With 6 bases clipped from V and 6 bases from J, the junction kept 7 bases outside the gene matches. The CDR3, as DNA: TGTGCCAGCAGCCAGGGACTAGCGGGAGTGGCCGAGCAGTACTTC. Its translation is CASSQGLAGVAEQYF.